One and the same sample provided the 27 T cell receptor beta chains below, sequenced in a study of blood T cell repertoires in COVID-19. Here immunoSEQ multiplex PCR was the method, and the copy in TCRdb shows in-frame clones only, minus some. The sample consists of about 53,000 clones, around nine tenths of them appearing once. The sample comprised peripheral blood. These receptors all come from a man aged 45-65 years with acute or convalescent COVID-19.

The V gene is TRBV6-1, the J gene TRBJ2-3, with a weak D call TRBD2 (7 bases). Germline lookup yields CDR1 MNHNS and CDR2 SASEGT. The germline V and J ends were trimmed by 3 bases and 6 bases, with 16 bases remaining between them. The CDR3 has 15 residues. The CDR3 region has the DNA TGTGCCAGCAGTGATTGGGGGGGGCCGTCCGATACGCAGTATTTT. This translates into CASSDWGGPSDTQYF.

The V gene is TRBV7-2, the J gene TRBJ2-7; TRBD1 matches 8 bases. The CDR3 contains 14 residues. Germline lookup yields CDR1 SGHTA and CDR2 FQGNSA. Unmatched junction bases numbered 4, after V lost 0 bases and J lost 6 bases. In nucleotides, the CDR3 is TGTGCCAGCAGCTTAGCCCGGACAGGGCCCGAGCAGTACTTC. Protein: CASSLARTGPEQYF. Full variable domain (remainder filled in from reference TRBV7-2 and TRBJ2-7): GAGVSQSPSNKVTEKGKDVELRCDPISGHTALYWYRQSLGQGLEFLIYFQGNSAPDKSGLPSDRFSAERTGGSVSTLTIQRTQQEDSAVYLCASSLARTGPEQYFGPGTRLTVT.

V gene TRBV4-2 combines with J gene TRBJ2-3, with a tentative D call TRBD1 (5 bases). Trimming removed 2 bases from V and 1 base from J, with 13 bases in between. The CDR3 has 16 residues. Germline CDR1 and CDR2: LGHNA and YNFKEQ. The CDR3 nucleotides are TGTGCCAGCAGCCAATTCCAGGGCAGGGGCACAGATACGCAGTATTTT. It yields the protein CASSQFQGRGTDTQYF.

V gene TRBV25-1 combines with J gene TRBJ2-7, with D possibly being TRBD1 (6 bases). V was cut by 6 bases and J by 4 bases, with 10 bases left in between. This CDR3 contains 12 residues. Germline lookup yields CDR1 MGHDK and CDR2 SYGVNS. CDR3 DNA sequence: TGTGCCAGCAGATTTCAGGGGTACGAGCAGTACTTC. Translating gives CASRFQGYEQYF.

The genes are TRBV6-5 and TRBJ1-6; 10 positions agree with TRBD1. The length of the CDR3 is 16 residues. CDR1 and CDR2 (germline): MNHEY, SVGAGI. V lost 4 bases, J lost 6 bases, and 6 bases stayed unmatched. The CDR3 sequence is CASSSARTGGNSPLHF. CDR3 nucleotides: TGTGCCAGCAGTTCCGCAAGGACAGGGGGTAATTCACCCCTCCACTTT.

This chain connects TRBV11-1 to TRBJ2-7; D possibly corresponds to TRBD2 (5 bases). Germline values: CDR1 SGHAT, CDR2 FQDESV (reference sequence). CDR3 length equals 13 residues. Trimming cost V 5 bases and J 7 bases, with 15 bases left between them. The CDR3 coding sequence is TGTGCCAGCAGCCCATCCTCCGGGGATGAGCAGTACTTC. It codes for CASSPSSGDEQYF. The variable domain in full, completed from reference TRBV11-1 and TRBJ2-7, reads EAEVAQSPRYKITEKSQAVAFWCDPISGHATLYWYRQILGQGPELLVQFQDESVVDDSQLPKDRFSAERLKGVDSTLKIQPAELGDSAMYLCASSPSSGDEQYFGPGTRLTVT.

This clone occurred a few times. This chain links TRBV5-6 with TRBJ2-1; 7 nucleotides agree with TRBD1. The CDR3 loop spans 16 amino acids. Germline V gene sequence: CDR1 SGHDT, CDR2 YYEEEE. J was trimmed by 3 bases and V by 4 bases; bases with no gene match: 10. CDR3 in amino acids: CASSLDRDGYYNEQFF. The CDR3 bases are TGTGCCAGCAGCCTTGACAGGGACGGGTACTACAATGAGCAGTTCTTC.

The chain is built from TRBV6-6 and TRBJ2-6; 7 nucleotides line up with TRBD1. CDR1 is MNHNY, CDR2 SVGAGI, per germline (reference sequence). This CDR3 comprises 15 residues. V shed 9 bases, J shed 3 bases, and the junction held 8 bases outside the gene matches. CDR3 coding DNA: TGTGCCAGTCGGTCCGGGACAGATGGGGCCAACGTCCTGACTTTC. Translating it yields CASRSGTDGANVLTF.

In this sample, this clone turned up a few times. This CDR3 reads CASSSVTGRRTEAFF. CDR3 bases: TGTGCCAGCAGCTCAGTGACAGGTCGGCGCACTGAAGCTTTCTTT. This chain uses TRBV7-9 with TRBJ1-1; D perhaps matches TRBD1 (6 bases). V shed 4 bases and J shed 4 bases, with 16 bases lying between them. This CDR3 is 15 amino acids long. The V gene's germline CDR1 is SEHNR and CDR2 FQNEAQ (reference sequence).

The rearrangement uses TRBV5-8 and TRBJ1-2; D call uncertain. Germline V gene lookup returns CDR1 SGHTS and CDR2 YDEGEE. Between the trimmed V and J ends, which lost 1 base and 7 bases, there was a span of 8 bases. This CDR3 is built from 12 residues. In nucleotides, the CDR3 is TGTGCCAGCAGCTTGAACAGACGTGGCTACACCTTC. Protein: CASSLNRRGYTF.

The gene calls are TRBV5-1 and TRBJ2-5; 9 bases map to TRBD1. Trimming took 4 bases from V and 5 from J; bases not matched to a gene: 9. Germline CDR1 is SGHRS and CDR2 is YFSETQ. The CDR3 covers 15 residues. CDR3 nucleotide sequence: TGCGCCAGCAGCGAAGGGACAGGGAGGGTGGAGACCCAGTACTTC. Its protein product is CASSEGTGRVETQYF. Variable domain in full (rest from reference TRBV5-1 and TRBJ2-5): KAGVTQTPRYLIKTRGQQVTLSCSPISGHRSVSWYQQTPGQGLQFLFEYFSETQRNKGNFPGRFSGRQFSNSRSEMNVSTLELGDSALYLCASSEGTGRVETQYFGPGTRLLVL.

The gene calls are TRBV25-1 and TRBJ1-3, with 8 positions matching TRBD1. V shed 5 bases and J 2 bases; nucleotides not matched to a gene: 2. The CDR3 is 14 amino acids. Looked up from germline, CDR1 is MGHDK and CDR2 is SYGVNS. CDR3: CASSKQGAGNTIYF. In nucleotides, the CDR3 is TGTGCCAGCAGTAAACAGGGGGCTGGAAACACCATATATTTT.

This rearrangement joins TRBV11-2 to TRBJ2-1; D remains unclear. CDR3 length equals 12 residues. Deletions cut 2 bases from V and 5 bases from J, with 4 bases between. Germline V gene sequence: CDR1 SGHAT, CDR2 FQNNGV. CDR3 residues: CASSLRDNEQFF. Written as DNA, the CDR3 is TGTGCCAGCAGCTTAAGAGACAATGAGCAGTTCTTC.

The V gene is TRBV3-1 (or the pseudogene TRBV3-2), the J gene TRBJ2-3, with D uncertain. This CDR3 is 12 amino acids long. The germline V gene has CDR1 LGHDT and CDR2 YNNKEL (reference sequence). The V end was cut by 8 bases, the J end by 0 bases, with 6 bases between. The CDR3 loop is CASSSSTDTQYF. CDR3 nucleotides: TGTGCCAGCTCCTCTAGCACAGATACGCAGTATTTT.

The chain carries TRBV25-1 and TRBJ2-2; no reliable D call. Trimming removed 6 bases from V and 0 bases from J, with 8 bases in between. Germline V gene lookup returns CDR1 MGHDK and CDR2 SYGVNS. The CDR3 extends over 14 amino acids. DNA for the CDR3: TGTGCCAGCAGGTTTAGTGCGAACACCGGGGAGCTGTTTTTT. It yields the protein CASRFSANTGELFF.

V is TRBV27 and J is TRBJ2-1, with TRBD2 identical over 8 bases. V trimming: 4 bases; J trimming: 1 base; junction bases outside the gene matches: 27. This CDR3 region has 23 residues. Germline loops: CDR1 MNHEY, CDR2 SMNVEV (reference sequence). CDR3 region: CASSSQKFRGGLAGYISYNEQFF. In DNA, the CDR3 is TGTGCCAGCAGTTCTCAAAAGTTTAGGGGCGGGTTAGCGGGATATATATCCTACAATGAGCAGTTCTTC.

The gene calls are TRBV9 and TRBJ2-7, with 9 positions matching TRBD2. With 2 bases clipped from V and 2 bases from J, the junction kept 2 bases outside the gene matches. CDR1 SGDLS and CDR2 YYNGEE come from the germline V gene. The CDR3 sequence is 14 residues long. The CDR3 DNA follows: TGTGCCAGCAGCGTTGCGGGAGGGCCCTACGAGCAGTACTTC. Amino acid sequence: CASSVAGGPYEQYF.

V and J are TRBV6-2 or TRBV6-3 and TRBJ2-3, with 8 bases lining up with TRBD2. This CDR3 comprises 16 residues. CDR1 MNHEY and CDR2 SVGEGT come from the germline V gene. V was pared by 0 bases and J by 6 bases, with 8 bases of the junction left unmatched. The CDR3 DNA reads TGTGCCAGCAGTTACTCCGGTCCCGGGAGGGGGGATACGCAGTATTTT. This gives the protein CASSYSGPGRGDTQYF.

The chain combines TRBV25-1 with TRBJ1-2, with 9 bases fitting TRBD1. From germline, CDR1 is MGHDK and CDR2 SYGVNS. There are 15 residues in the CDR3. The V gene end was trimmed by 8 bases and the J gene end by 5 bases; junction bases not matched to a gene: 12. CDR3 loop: CASSPLRGQGYGYTF. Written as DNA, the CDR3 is TGTGCCAGCTCTCCCCTGAGGGGACAGGGATATGGCTACACCTTC.

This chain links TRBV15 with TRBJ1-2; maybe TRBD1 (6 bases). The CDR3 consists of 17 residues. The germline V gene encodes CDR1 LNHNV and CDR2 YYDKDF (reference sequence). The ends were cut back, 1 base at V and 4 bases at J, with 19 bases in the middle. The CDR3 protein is CATSRAYEGDQGYGYTF. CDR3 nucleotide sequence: TGTGCCACCAGCAGAGCCTACGAGGGGGACCAGGGCTATGGCTACACCTTC. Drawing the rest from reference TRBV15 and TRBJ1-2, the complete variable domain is DAMVIQNPRYQVTQFGKPVTLSCSQTLNHNVMYWYQQKSSQAPKLLFHYYDKDFNNEADTPDNFQSRRPNTSFCFLDIRSPGLGDTAMYLCATSRAYEGDQGYGYTFGSGTRLTVV.

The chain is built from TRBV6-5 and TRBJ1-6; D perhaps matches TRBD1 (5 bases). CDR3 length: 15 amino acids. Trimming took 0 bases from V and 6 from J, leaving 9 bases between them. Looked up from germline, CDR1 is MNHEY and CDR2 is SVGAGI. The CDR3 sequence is CASSYSAGFNSPLHF. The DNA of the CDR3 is TGTGCCAGCAGTTACTCCGCAGGGTTTAATTCACCCCTCCACTTT.

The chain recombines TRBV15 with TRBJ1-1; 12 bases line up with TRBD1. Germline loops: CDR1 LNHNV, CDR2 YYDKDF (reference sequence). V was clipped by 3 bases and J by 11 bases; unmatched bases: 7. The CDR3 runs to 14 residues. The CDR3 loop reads CATSRGQGATAAFF. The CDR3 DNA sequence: TGTGCCACCAGCAGGGGACAGGGGGCGACGGCGGCTTTCTTT.

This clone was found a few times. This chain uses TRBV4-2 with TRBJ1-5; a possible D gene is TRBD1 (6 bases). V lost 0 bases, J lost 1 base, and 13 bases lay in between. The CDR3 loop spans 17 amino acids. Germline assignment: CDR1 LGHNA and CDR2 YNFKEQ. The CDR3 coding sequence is TGTGCCAGCAGCCAAGATCTTGGGGGCCTGAGCAATCAGCCCCAGCATTTT. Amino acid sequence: CASSQDLGGLSNQPQHF.

The CDR3, as DNA: TGTGCCAGCAGCTTGGATGGCGCGGGGGTCTACGAGCAGTACTTC. It translates to CASSLDGAGVYEQYF. The chain is built from TRBV5-5 and TRBJ2-7, with 7 nucleotides matching TRBD2. This CDR3 contains 15 residues. Germline trimming cut 0 bases from V and 3 bases from J; bases unmatched to any gene: 6. Germline assignment: CDR1 SGHKS and CDR2 YYEKEE (reference sequence).

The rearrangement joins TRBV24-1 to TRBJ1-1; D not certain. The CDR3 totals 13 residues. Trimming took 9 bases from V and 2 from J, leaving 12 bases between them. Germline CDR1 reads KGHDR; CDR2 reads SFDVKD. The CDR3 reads CATLGRGNTEAFF. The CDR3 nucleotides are TGTGCCACCCTCGGACGGGGTAACACTGAAGCTTTCTTT.

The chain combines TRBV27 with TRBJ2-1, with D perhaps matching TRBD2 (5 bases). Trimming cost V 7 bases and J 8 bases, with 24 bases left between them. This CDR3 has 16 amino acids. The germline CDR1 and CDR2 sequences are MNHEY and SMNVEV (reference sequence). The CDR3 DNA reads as TGTGCCAGCATCCTCCCTAGCAGGCCCCTCTGGGATGAGCAGTTCTTC. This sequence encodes CASILPSRPLWDEQFF.

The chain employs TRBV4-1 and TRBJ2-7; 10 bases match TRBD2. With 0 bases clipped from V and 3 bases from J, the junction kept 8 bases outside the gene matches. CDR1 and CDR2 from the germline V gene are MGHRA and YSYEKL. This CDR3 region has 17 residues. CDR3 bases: TGCGCCAGCAGCCAAGACATAGCGGGAGGCCCCCACTACGAGCAGTACTTC. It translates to CASSQDIAGGPHYEQYF.